The rows below give T cell receptor beta chains drawn from one sample of a study of blood T cell repertoires in COVID-19. The protocol was immunoSEQ multiplex PCR, while the TCRdb copy is restricted to in-frame clones and leaves out a portion. The sample includes 250,000 to 300,000 clones, around 84% of them seen just once. Sequencing was carried out using PBMCs or T cells enriched from blood (not recorded which). The receptors shown here come from a man between 18 and 29 years old who had recovered from COVID-19. CDR3s include the opening cysteine and the closing phenylalanine or tryptophan. Fields, in order: clone size, J gene, D gene, V gene, CDR3 protein, CDR3 DNA. The D gene is left open where the match is weak. A clone size is listed for some rows: how often the clone was seen (once, few, many), or a class if it is expanded.

.	TRBJ2-5	.	TRBV2	CASSTSTGKETQYF	TGTGCCAGCAGTACGAGCACAGGAAAAGAGACCCAGTACTTC
.	TRBJ1-1	.	TRBV27	CASSLQVMNTEAFF	TGTGCCAGCAGTCTACAGGTGATGAACACTGAAGCTTTCTTT
.	TRBJ1-5	.	TRBV11-3	CASSLDGQGGQPQHF	TGTGCCAGCAGCTTAGATGGGCAGGGAGGTCAGCCCCAGCATTTT
.	TRBJ2-3	.	TRBV27	CASSLSGLGGFLYTQYF	TGTGCCAGCAGTTTATCGGGACTGGGTGGTTTCTTGTATACGCAGTATTTT
.	TRBJ2-1	.	TRBV29-1	CSVKSGTNTEQFF	TGCAGCGTTAAATCCGGGACAAATACTGAGCAGTTCTTC
.	TRBJ2-2	.	TRBV6-5	CASSYNNGGELFF	TGTGCCAGCAGTTACAATAACGGCGGGGAGCTGTTTTTT
.	TRBJ1-2	.	TRBV10-3	CATAPGDRSYGYTF	TGTGCCACGGCCCCAGGGGACCGCAGCTATGGCTACACCTTC
.	TRBJ2-1	TRBD2	TRBV28	CASSPFLAGVGNEQFF	TGTGCCAGCAGTCCTTTCCTAGCGGGAGTCGGAAATGAGCAGTTCTTC
.	TRBJ1-3	.	TRBV21-1	CASSTDRGPDTIYF	TGTGCCAGCAGCACCGACAGGGGGCCGGACACCATATATTTT
few	TRBJ1-1	TRBD1	TRBV4-1	CASSQELWSGQGNTEAFF	TGCGCCAGCAGCCAAGAGCTTTGGAGCGGACAGGGCAACACTGAAGCTTTCTTT
.	TRBJ1-2	.	TRBV18	CASSPNPPNRGGGYTF	TGTGCCAGCTCACCTAACCCCCCCAATAGGGGTGGTGGCTACACCTTC
.	TRBJ1-3	.	TRBV5-1	CASRPGTGNTIYF	TGCGCCAGCAGGCCTGGCACTGGAAACACCATATATTTT
.	TRBJ2-5	.	TRBV2	CASSGWGETQYF	TGTGCCAGCAGTGGTTGGGGCGAGACCCAGTACTTC
.	TRBJ1-6	TRBD1	TRBV5-1	CASSLGDRNNSPLHF	TGCGCCAGCAGCTTGGGGGACAGGAATAATTCACCCCTCCACTTT
once	TRBJ2-1	TRBD2	TRBV30	CAWTSGSVDNEQFF	TGTGCCTGGACCAGCGGGAGTGTGGACAATGAGCAGTTCTTC
.	TRBJ1-1	.	TRBV10-3	CANSRQLNTEAFF	TGTGCCAACTCCCGACAGCTGAACACTGAAGCTTTCTTT
few	TRBJ2-2	.	TRBV10-1	CASSSAGGSSTGELFF	TGCGCCAGCAGCTCCGCAGGGGGGTCTAGCACCGGGGAGCTGTTTTTT
.	TRBJ1-1	TRBD1	TRBV11-3	CASSLRTGGGTEAFF	TGTGCCAGCAGCCTAAGGACAGGGGGAGGGACTGAAGCTTTCTTT
.	TRBJ2-5	TRBD1	TRBV27	CASSYRLRPGQLQETQYF	TGTGCCAGCAGTTACCGACTAAGGCCGGGACAGCTACAAGAGACCCAGTACTTC
.	TRBJ2-7	.	TRBV27	CASSLRRGWEQYF	TGTGCCAGCAGTTTAAGGAGGGGCTGGGAGCAGTACTTC
.	TRBJ2-7	TRBD1	TRBV27	CASSRAGTGAYEQYF	TGTGCCAGCAGCCGCGCCGGGACAGGGGCTTACGAGCAGTACTTC
.	TRBJ2-3	.	TRBV4-1	CASSQEARAGTDTQYF	TGCGCCAGCAGCCAAGAAGCGAGGGCTGGAACAGATACGCAGTATTTT